A single sample gave rise to the 32 T cell receptor beta chains below, sequenced in a study of PD-L1 blockade in urothelial cancer. Time point noted: pretreatment peripheral blood. The repertoire was sequenced with immunoSEQ multiplex PCR; TCRdb's copy has only in-frame clones and lacks some. The data contain more than 45,000 clones, 75% to 90% of them singletons. The source was PBMCs, collected around atezolizumab (anti-PD-L1) treatment. The receptors were sampled from a man aged 50 to 60 with urothelial cancer.

This sequence joins TRBV5-1 and TRBJ2-3; D perhaps matches TRBD1 (6 bases). From germline, CDR1 is SGHRS and CDR2 YFSETQ. The CDR3 contains 16 residues. V lost 1 base and J lost 6, with 18 bases in between. Here the CDR3 DNA reads TGCGCCAGCAGCTTGCAAGGACAGACCCTAGGGGATACGCAGTATTTT. Translation: CASSLQGQTLGDTQYF.

V and J are TRBV7-9 and TRBJ2-1, with 8 bases aligning to TRBD2. This CDR3 region has 13 residues. V shed 8 bases, J shed 4 bases, and the junction held 4 bases outside the gene matches. The germline gives CDR1 SEHNR, CDR2 FQNEAQ (reference sequence). The CDR3 DNA sequence: TGTGCCAGCCAAGCGGGGGCATACAATGAGCAGTTCTTC. It specifies CASQAGAYNEQFF.

The genes are TRBV9 and TRBJ2-3; D is ambiguous. CDR1 and CDR2 (germline): SGDLS, YYNGEE. The length of the CDR3 is 14 residues. Trimming removed 1 base from V and 0 bases from J, with 6 bases in between. Written as DNA, the CDR3 is TGTGCCAGCAGCGTATTATCGAGCACAGATACGCAGTATTTT. Translation gives CASSVLSSTDTQYF.

Written as DNA, the CDR3 is TGTGCCAGCAGTTTATCGGGGCGGGAGGGCTACGAGCAGTACTTC. Translating gives CASSLSGREGYEQYF. V is TRBV27 and J is TRBJ2-7, with 9 positions matching TRBD2. This CDR3 has 15 amino acids. Per the germline V gene, CDR1 is MNHEY and CDR2 is SMNVEV (reference sequence). V shed 0 bases, J shed 3 bases, and the junction held 3 bases outside the gene matches.

CDR3 DNA: TGTGCCAGCTCACCACCGGGGGGGCTGAGCCAATACGAGCAGTACTTC. This encodes CASSPPGGLSQYEQYF. The rearrangement joins TRBV18 to TRBJ2-7, with D perhaps matching TRBD2 (7 bases). V was clipped by 0 bases and J by 4 bases, with 16 bases between them. This CDR3 has 16 amino acids. Germline CDR1 and CDR2: KGHSH and LQKENI. Complete variable domain (other parts from reference TRBV18 and TRBJ2-7): NAGVMQNPRHLVRRRGQEARLRCSPMKGHSHVYWYRQLPEEGLKFMVYLQKENIIDESGMPKERFSAEFPKEGPSILRIQQVVRGDSAAYFCASSPPGGLSQYEQYFGPGTRLTVT.

Only one count was recorded for this clone. The chain employs TRBV7-2 and TRBJ2-7, with D perhaps TRBD2 (6 bases). CDR3 length: 14 residues. Germline lookup yields CDR1 SGHTA and CDR2 FQGNSA. Trimming removed 3 bases from V and 3 bases from J, with 12 bases in between. DNA for the CDR3: TGTGCCAGCAGCTTGTCGGGAGTTCACTACGAGCAGTACGTC. The encoded protein is CASSLSGVHYEQYV.

As concerns this clone: A junction end diverges from the germline sequence, so it may reflect a read error. The J gene is TRBJ1-3, the V gene TRBV7-7; TRBD1 aligns across 10 bases. CDR1 and CDR2 (germline): SSHAT, FNYEAQ (reference sequence). This CDR3 region has 15 residues. CDR3 nucleotide sequence: TGTGCTAGCAGCCCCGGGACAGGGGTTGGAAACACCATATATTTT. Amino acid sequence: CASSPGTGVGNTIYF.

This chain joins TRBV9 and TRBJ2-2; TRBD2 agrees at 13 bases. Germline lookup yields CDR1 SGDLS and CDR2 YYNGEE. This CDR3 region has 16 residues. V was clipped by 3 bases and J by 6 bases; unmatched bases: 5. Written as DNA, the CDR3 is TGTGCCAGCAGCGCACGGACTAGCGGGAGATCCGGGGAGCTGTTTTTT. This sequence encodes CASSARTSGRSGELFF.

The chain recombines TRBV7-6 with TRBJ2-3, with TRBD1 as a possible D gene (6 bases). Trimming stripped 1 base from V and 6 bases from J, with 11 bases between. The CDR3 contains 14 residues. Germline CDR1 SGHVS, CDR2 FNYEAQ. The CDR3 here is CASSLGTDSDTQYF. The CDR3 DNA is TGTGCCAGCAGCTTAGGGACAGATTCCGATACGCAGTATTTT.

The V and J genes are TRBV6-5 and TRBJ1-5; a weak D match, TRBD1 (5 bases). The CDR3 totals 14 residues. Trimming removed 0 bases at V and 8 bases at J, with 11 bases between. The germline V gene has CDR1 MNHEY and CDR2 SVGAGI. CDR3 nucleotide sequence: TGTGCCAGCAGTTACTCGGACGGCAGGGAGCCCCAGCATTTT. Amino acids: CASSYSDGREPQHF.

V usage is TRBV28 and J usage is TRBJ2-7, with 10 bases fitting TRBD2. The ends lost 4 bases at V and 4 bases at J; junction bases unmatched: 7. The CDR3 loop spans 15 amino acids. Germline V gene sequence: CDR1 MDHEN, CDR2 SYDVKM. CDR3 sequence reads: CASSSITSGAYEQYV. DNA for the CDR3: TGTGCCAGCAGTTCAATTACTAGCGGGGCTTACGAGCAGTACGTC.

The V gene is TRBV27, the J gene TRBJ2-1; D ambiguous. The CDR3 is 13 residues long. Germline V lookup: CDR1 MNHEY, CDR2 SMNVEV (reference sequence). V was clipped by 9 bases and J by 1 base, with 10 bases between them. The CDR3 sequence is CASESPSYNEQFF. The CDR3, as DNA: TGTGCCAGTGAGTCCCCGTCCTACAATGAGCAGTTCTTC.

This chain uses TRBV5-5 with TRBJ2-7; TRBD2 aligns across 9 bases. The V and J ends lost 0 bases and 6 bases, in that order; junction bases with no gene match: 7. Germline values: CDR1 SGHKS, CDR2 YYEKEE (reference sequence). The CDR3 has 15 residues. Here the CDR3 DNA reads TGTGCCAGCAGCTTGGCGGTAGCGGGAGTTCTCGAGCAGTACTTC. Translating it yields CASSLAVAGVLEQYF.

V is TRBV9 and J is TRBJ2-5; 14 nucleotides agree with TRBD2. The CDR3 totals 15 residues. CDR1 is SGDLS, CDR2 YYNGEE, per germline. The junction had 2 bases not matched to a gene; V was cut back by 3 bases and J by 4 bases. The CDR3 loop reads CASSGGLAGVETQYF. The CDR3 DNA reads as TGTGCCAGCAGCGGGGGACTAGCGGGAGTAGAGACCCAGTACTTC.

This chain links TRBV5-1 with TRBJ1-1; D is possibly TRBD1 (5 bases). There are 14 residues in the CDR3. With 1 base removed from V and 6 bases from J, the gap between germline ends came to 13 bases. Per the germline V gene, CDR1 is SGHRS and CDR2 is YFSETQ. The CDR3 sequence: CASSLFRGGSEAFF. The CDR3 nucleotides read TGCGCCAGCAGCTTGTTTAGGGGTGGGTCTGAAGCTTTCTTT.

The rearrangement joins TRBV6-6 to TRBJ2-7, with no clear D. Germline loops: CDR1 MNHNY, CDR2 SVGAGI (reference sequence). V gave up 0 bases and J gave up 7 bases, with 4 bases separating them. The CDR3 has 11 residues. CDR3 residues: CASSYSREQYF. CDR3 nucleotides: TGTGCCAGCAGTTACTCGAGGGAGCAGTACTTC.

The rearrangement joins TRBV5-6 to TRBJ1-1; D gene unclear. V lost 4 bases to trimming and J lost 8 bases, with 12 bases between them. The CDR3 is 12 amino acids. From germline, CDR1 is SGHDT and CDR2 YYEEEE. The CDR3 sequence is CASSEGLGEAFF. CDR3 nucleotides: TGTGCCAGCAGCGAGGGCCTAGGCGAAGCTTTCTTT.

This chain joins TRBV2 and TRBJ2-1, with a possible D match to TRBD2 (7 bases). Trimming cost V 6 bases and J 10 bases, with 13 bases left between them. This CDR3 region has 12 residues. Looked up from germline, CDR1 is SNHLY and CDR2 is FYNNEI. CDR3 region: CASSLQGLEQFF. Written as DNA, the CDR3 is TGTGCCAGCAGCCTACAGGGACTAGAGCAGTTCTTC. Full variable domain (remainder filled in from reference TRBV2 and TRBJ2-1): EPEVTQTPSHQVTQMGQEVILRCVPISNHLYFYWYRQILGQKVEFLVSFYNNEISEKSEIFDDQFSVERPDGSNFTLKIRSTKLEDSAMYFCASSLQGLEQFFGPGTRLTVL.

The J gene is TRBJ2-6, the V gene TRBV5-8; 8 bases fit TRBD1. The V gene's germline CDR1 is SGHTS and CDR2 YDEGEE. This CDR3 is 17 amino acids long. Losses at the gene ends were 4 bases for V and 1 base for J; bases not matched to a gene: 7. CDR3 coding DNA: TGTGCCAGCAGCCCCTGGACAGGGAAGTCTGGGGCCAACGTCCTGACTTTC. Encoded protein: CASSPWTGKSGANVLTF.

This clone was observed a few times. Mismatch with germline at one junction end may stem from a read error. The rearrangement joins TRBV6-1 to TRBJ2-7, with 8 nucleotides matching TRBD2. The CDR3 runs 15 residues. Germline lookup yields CDR1 MNHNS and CDR2 SASEGT. The CDR3 reads CASSKAGEGSYEQYF. CDR3 in DNA: TGTGCCAGCAGTAAAGCGGGAGAAGGATCCTACGAGCAGTACTTC.

This rearrangement joins TRBV29-1 to TRBJ2-7, with TRBD2 matching 9 bases. V was pared by 6 bases and J by 5 bases, with 11 bases of the junction left unmatched. The CDR3 contains 14 residues. Looked up from germline, CDR1 is SQVTM and CDR2 is ANQGSEA. The CDR3 DNA is TGCAGCGTGGAATTAGCGGGAGTGGTCAACGAGCAGTACTTC. This translates into CSVELAGVVNEQYF.

The chain couples TRBV6-1 to TRBJ2-7; maybe TRBD1 (7 bases). The CDR3 spans 14 residues. Germline V lookup: CDR1 MNHNS, CDR2 SASEGT. Deletions cut 6 bases from V and 10 bases from J, with 22 bases between. CDR3 bases: TGTGCCAGCAGCCCGGGAGTGGCAGGGGGGCAACAGTACGTC. Residues: CASSPGVAGGQQYV.

This chain joins TRBV9 and TRBJ2-7, with no clear D. CDR1 and CDR2 (germline): SGDLS, YYNGEE. The CDR3 is made up of 13 amino acids. Trimming pared 0 bases from V and 4 bases from J, leaving 8 bases between. CDR3 region: CASSVGYSYEQYF. The CDR3 DNA follows: TGTGCCAGCAGCGTAGGGTACAGTTACGAGCAGTACTTC.

The chain joins TRBV5-1 to TRBJ2-1; 9 bases agree with TRBD2. CDR1 and CDR2 from the germline V gene are SGHRS and YFSETQ. Unmatched junction bases numbered 7, after V lost 7 bases and J lost 5 bases. The CDR3 runs 14 residues. The CDR3 DNA follows: TGCGCCAGCCGTCGACTAGCGGATAACAATGAGCAGTTCTTC. Protein sequence: CASRRLADNNEQFF.

The chain combines TRBV4-1 with TRBJ2-1, with a possible D match to TRBD1 (6 bases). The germline gives CDR1 MGHRA, CDR2 YSYEKL. This CDR3 contains 15 residues. V was shortened by 5 bases and J by 6 bases, with 17 bases between the two germline ends. The CDR3 DNA sequence: TGCGCCAGCAGCTATGACAGGTCCTCCGCCAATGAGCAGTTCTTC. As protein: CASSYDRSSANEQFF.

The V call is TRBV27, the J call TRBJ1-2, with D possibly TRBD1 on 6 matching bases. CDR1 is MNHEY, CDR2 SMNVEV, per germline (reference sequence). The CDR3 is 15 amino acids. Trimming removed 3 bases from V and 0 bases from J, with 11 bases in between. The CDR3 is CASSFTGWANYGYTF. The CDR3 nucleotides read TGTGCCAGCAGTTTCACAGGGTGGGCTAACTATGGCTACACCTTC.

The genes are TRBV6-5 and TRBJ1-5; 8 nucleotides line up with TRBD1. There are 15 residues in the CDR3. The ends lost 6 bases at V and 6 bases at J; junction bases unmatched: 10. Germline CDR1 reads MNHEY; CDR2 reads SVGAGI. The CDR3 DNA is TGTGCCAGCAGGAGAGGGACAGGAGGGAGTCAGCCCCAGCATTTT. It codes for CASRRGTGGSQPQHF.

This clone showed up just a few times. The genes are TRBV27 and TRBJ1-1, with D uncertain. The V and J ends lost 5 bases and 4 bases respectively, with 14 bases between them. The CDR3 spans 14 residues. Germline CDR1 MNHEY, CDR2 SMNVEV (reference sequence). The CDR3: CASSPDSRGTEAFF. CDR3 DNA: TGTGCCAGCAGTCCGGACTCACGGGGCACTGAAGCTTTCTTT.

About this clone: This same CDR3 is encoded by further DNA sequences in the sample. This chain connects TRBV9 to TRBJ2-5; D is undetermined. The CDR3 length is 12 residues. The V and J ends lost 0 bases and 5 bases respectively, with 5 bases between them. The germline CDR1 and CDR2 sequences are SGDLS and YYNGEE. CDR3 DNA: TGTGCCAGCAGCGTAGGGGCTGAGACCCAGTACTTC. This sequence encodes CASSVGAETQYF.

The DNA for the CDR3 is TGCAGCGTTGTAGCGGGTAAAAACATTCAGTACTTC. Its protein is CSVVAGKNIQYF. This chain connects TRBV29-1 to TRBJ2-4; 7 nucleotides align to TRBD2. V dropped 4 bases and J dropped 4; count of bases not matched to a gene: 1. CDR1 and CDR2 from the germline V gene are SQVTM and ANQGSEA. The CDR3 sequence is 12 residues long.

This chain uses TRBV19 with TRBJ2-1, with D maybe TRBD1 (6 bases). Germline V gives CDR1 LNHDA, CDR2 SQIVND (reference sequence). The ends were cut back, 7 bases at V and 10 bases at J, with 11 bases in the middle. This CDR3 region has 11 residues. The CDR3 here is CASKNREEQFF. The CDR3 DNA follows: TGTGCCAGTAAGAACAGGGAAGAGCAGTTCTTC.

The chain couples TRBV6-1 to TRBJ2-7, with a possible D match to TRBD2 (6 bases). V lost 6 bases and J 5 bases, leaving 17 bases between the germline ends. This CDR3 spans 14 amino acids. The germline gives CDR1 MNHNS, CDR2 SASEGT. The CDR3 sequence: CASSGGTAPHEQYV. In DNA form, the CDR3 reads TGTGCCAGCAGCGGGGGTACTGCCCCCCACGAGCAGTACGTC.